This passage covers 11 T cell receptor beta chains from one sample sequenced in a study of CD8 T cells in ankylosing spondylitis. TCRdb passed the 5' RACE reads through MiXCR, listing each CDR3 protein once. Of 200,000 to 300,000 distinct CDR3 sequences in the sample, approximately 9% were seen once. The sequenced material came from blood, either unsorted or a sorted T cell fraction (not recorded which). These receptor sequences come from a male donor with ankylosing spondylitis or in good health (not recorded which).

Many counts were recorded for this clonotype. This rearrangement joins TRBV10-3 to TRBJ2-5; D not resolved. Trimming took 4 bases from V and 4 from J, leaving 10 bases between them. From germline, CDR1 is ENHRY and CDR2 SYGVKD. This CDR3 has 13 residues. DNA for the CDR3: TGTGCCATCAGTGTGAGCGTGAGAGAGACCCAGTACTTC. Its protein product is CAISVSVRETQYF.

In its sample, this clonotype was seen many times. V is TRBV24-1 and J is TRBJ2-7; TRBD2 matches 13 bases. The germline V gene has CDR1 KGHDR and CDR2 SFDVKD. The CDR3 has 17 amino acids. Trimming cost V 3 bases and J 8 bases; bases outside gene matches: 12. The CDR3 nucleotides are TGTGCCACCAGTGATCCGGGACTAGCGGGAAGGGAGGAAAAGCAGTACTTC. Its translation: CATSDPGLAGREEKQYF.

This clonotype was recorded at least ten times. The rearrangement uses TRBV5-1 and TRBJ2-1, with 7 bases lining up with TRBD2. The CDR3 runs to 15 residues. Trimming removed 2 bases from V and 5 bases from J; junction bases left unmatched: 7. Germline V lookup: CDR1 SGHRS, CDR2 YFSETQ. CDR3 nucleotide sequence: TGCGCCAGCAGCTTTGGAGCGGGGCGGAACAATGAGCAGTTCTTC. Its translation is CASSFGAGRNNEQFF.

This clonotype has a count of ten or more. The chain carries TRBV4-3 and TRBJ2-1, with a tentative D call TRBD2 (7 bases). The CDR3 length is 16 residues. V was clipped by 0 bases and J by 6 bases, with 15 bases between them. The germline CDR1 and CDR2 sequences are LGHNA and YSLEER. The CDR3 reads CASSQEGGDRFNEQFF. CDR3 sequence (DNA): TGCGCCAGCAGCCAAGAAGGGGGGGATAGGTTCAATGAGCAGTTCTTC.

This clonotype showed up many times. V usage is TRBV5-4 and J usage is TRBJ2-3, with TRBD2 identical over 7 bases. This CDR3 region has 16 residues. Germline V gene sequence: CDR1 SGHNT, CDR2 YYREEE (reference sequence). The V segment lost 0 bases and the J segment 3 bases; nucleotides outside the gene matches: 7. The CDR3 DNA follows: TGTGCCAGCAGCTTGGAGGTTGGCGGGGGAACAGATACGCAGTATTTT. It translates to CASSLEVGGGTDTQYF.

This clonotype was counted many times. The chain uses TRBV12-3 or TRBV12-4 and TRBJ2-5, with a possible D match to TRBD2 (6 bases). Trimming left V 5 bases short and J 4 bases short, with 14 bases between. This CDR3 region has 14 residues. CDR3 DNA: TGTGCCAGCAGTGCCGGGACTGGCACAGAGACCCAGTACTTC. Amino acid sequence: CASSAGTGTETQYF.

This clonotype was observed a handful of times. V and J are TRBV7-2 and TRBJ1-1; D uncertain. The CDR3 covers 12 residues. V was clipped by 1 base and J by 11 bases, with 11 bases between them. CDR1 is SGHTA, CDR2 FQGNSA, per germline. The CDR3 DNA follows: TGTGCCAGCAGCTTAGGTACCTCGAATGCTTTCTTT. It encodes CASSLGTSNAFF. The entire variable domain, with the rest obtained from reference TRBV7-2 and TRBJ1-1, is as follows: GAGVSQSPSNKVTEKGKDVELRCDPISGHTALYWYRQSLGQGLEFLIYFQGNSAPDKSGLPSDRFSAERTGGSVSTLTIQRTQQEDSAVYLCASSLGTSNAFFGQGTRLTVV.

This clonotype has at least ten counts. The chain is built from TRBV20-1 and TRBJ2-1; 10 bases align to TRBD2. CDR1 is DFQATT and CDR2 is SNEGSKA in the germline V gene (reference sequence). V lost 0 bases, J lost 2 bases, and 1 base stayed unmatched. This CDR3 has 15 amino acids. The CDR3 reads CSARDLAGAYNEQFF. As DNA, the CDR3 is TGCAGTGCTAGAGACCTAGCGGGAGCCTACAATGAGCAGTTCTTC.

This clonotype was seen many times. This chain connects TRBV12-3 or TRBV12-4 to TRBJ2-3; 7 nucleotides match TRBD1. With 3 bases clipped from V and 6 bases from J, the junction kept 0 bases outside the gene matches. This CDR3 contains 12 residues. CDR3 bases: TGTGCCAGCAGTTTCAGGGGGGATACGCAGTATTTT. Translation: CASSFRGDTQYF.

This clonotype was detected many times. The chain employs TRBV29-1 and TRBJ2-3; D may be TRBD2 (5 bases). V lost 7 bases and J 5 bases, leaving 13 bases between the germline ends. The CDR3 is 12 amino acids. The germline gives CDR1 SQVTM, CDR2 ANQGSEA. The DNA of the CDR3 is TGCAGCGCAGTCAGCGGAGGAGATACGCAGTATTTT. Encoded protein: CSAVSGGDTQYF.

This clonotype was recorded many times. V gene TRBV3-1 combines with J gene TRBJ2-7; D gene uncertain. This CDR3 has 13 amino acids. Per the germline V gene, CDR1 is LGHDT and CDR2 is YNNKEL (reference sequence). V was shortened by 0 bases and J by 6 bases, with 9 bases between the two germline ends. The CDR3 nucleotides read TGTGCCAGCAGCCAAGATCTCGTCGGCGAGCAGTACTTC. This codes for CASSQDLVGEQYF.